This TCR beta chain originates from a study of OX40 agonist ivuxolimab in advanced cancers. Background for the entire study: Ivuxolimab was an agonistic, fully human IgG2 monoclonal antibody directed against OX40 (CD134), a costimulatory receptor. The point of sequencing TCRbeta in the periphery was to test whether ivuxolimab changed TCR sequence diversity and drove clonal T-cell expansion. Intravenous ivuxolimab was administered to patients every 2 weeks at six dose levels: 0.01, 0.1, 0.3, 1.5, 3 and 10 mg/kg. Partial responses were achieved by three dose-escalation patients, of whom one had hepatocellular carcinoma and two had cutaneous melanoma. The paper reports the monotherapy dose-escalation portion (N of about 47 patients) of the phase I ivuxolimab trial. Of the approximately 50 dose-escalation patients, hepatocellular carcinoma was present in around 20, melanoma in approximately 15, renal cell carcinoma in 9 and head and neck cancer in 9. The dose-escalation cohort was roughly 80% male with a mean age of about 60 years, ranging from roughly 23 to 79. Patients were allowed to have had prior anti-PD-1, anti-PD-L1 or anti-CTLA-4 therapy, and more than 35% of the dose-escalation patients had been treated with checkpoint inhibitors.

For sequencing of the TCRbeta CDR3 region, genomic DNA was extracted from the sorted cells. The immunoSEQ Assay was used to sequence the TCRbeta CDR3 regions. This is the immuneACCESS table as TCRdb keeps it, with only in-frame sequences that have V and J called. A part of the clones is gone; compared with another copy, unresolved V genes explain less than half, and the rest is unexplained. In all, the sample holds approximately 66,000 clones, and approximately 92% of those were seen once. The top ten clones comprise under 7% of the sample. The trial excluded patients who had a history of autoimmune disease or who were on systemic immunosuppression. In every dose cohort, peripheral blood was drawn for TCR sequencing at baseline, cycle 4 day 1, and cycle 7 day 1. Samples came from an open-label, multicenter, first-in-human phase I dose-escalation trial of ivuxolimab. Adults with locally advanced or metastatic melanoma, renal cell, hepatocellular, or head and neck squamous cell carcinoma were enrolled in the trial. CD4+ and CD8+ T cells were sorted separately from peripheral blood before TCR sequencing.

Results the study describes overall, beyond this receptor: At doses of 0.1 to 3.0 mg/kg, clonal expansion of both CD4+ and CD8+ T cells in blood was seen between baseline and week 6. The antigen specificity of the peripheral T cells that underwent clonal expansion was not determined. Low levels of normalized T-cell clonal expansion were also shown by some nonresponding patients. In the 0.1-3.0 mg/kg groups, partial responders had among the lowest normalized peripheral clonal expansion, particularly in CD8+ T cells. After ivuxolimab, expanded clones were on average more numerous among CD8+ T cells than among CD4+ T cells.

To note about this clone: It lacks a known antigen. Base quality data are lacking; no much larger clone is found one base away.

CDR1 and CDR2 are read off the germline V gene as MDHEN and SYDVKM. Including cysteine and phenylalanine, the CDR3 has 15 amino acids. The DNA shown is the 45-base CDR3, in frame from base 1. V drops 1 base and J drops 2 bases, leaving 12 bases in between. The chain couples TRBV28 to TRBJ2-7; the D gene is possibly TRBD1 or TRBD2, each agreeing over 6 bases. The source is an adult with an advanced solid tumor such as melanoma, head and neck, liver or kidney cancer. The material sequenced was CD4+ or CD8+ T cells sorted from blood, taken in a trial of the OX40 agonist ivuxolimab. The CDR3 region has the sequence CASSLYSGEAYEQYF. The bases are TGTGCCAGCAGTTTATACTCAGGGGAGGCCTACGAGCAGTACTTC.